One sample yielded the 25 T cell receptor beta chains listed below, sequenced in a study of CD8+CD57+ T cells in acquired aplastic anemia. Those patients picked for sequencing had displayed CD8+CD57+ cell expansion on flow cytometry. Using genomic DNA as the template, TCR beta VDJ and CDR3 profiling was carried out. TCRdb re-analysed the reads in MiXCR, keeping a single row per CDR3 protein. Here the sample spans around 500,000 distinct CDR3 sequences, around a third being singletons. Input material: sorted CD4+, CD8+, or CD8+CD57+ T cells (not recorded which) from PBMCs. All receptors derive from a human donor with aplastic anemia.

As to this clonotype: A much larger clonotype is one base distant, so this may be a read error. This chain uses TRBV10-2 with TRBJ2-5, with TRBD2 matching over 8 bases. Germline assignment: CDR1 WSHSY and CDR2 SAAADI. The CDR3 extends over 17 amino acids. Here the CDR3 reads CASSERGGAGGRETQCF. The CDR3 DNA reads as TGCGCCAGCAGTGAGCGGGGCGGGGCGGGAGGTCGGGAGACCCAGTGCTTC.

This clonotype was detected only a few times. The chain combines TRBV20-1 with TRBJ2-3; maybe TRBD2 (5 bases). The CDR3 length is 15 residues. V was clipped by 6 bases and J by 0 bases, with 16 bases between them. The germline CDR1 and CDR2 sequences are DFQATT and SNEGSKA (reference sequence). CDR3 sequence: CSAHPVASSTDTQYF. As DNA, the CDR3 is TGCAGTGCCCACCCCGTAGCGTCTAGCACAGATACGCAGTATTTT.

Only a few counts were recorded for this clonotype. This chain joins TRBV27 and TRBJ1-6, with D unresolved. CDR1 is MNHEY, CDR2 SMNVEV, per germline (reference sequence). Trimming shortened V by 2 bases and J by 9 bases, and 20 bases separated the two germline ends. This CDR3 contains 17 residues. The CDR3 DNA is TGTGCCAGCAGTTTAGGACTAGACCCCAGCGCTCGTTCACCCCTCCACTTT. Its translation is CASSLGLDPSARSPLHF.

Comment on this clonotype: Possible read error: a much larger clone is one base away. The rearrangement links TRBV20-1 to TRBJ1-4; 8 nucleotides match TRBD1. From germline, CDR1 is DFQATT and CDR2 SNEGSKA (reference sequence). The CDR3 is 16 residues long. CDR3 coding DNA: TGCAGTGCTAGTGGCCGGTGGACAGGGCAGGGTGAAGAACTGTTTTTT. Residues: CSASGRWTGQGEELFF.

This clonotype appeared many times. This chain connects TRBV19 to TRBJ2-5; 9 bases fit TRBD2. J gave up 7 bases and V 6 bases, and 12 bases lay outside the gene matches. Germline V CDR1 and CDR2: LNHDA, SQIVND (reference sequence). The CDR3 contains 15 residues. The CDR3 region has the DNA TGTGCCAGTAGCCTAGCGGGAAGAGGGAAGAGGACCCAGTACTTC. Protein: CASSLAGRGKRTQYF.

In its sample, this clonotype was seen many times. V gene TRBV20-1 combines with J gene TRBJ2-5; no reliable D call. The CDR3 loop spans 16 amino acids. The V and J ends lost 4 bases and 5 bases respectively, with 23 bases between them. CDR1 is DFQATT, CDR2 SNEGSKA, per germline (reference sequence). The CDR3 DNA reads as TGCAGTGCTACCCCGCTCGAGCAAGGAAGGGTGGAGACCCAGTACTTC. As protein: CSATPLEQGRVETQYF.

With respect to this clonotype: At one end the junction does not follow the germline gene, possibly because of a read error. This rearrangement joins TRBV6-1 to TRBJ1-6; D is uncertain. Germline V CDR1 and CDR2: MNHNS, SASEGT. The CDR3 loop spans 18 amino acids. CDR3: CASVPGRVQGWNNSPLHF. Written as DNA, the CDR3 is TGTGCCAGCGTCCCGGGTCGGGTTCAAGGGTGGAATAACTCACCCCTCCACTTT.

This clonotype was counted between two and nine times. A much larger clonotype is one base distant, so this may be a read error. The CDR3 region has the DNA TGTGCCGGCAGCTTATCGGGAAGGAAGTCACCCCTCCACTTT. It encodes CAGSLSGRKSPLHF. This chain links TRBV7-3 with TRBJ1-6; D is unresolved. The CDR3 totals 14 residues. CDR1 and CDR2 (germline): SGHTA, FQGTGA.

The chain joins TRBV7-9 to TRBJ2-2; D unclear. CDR3 size: 12 residues. V lost 6 bases and J 6 bases, leaving 8 bases between the germline ends. CDR1 and CDR2 (germline): SEHNR, FQNEAQ (reference sequence). CDR3 sequence reads: CASSPKAGELFF. CDR3 bases: TGTGCCAGCAGTCCGAAAGCCGGGGAGCTGTTTTTT.

This clonotype was observed at least ten times. V is TRBV2 and J is TRBJ2-1; D gene uncertain. CDR1 SNHLY and CDR2 FYNNEI come from the germline V gene. V was pared by 8 bases and J by 7 bases, with 18 bases between. This CDR3 has 14 residues. CDR3: CASCATHLLNEQFF. DNA for the CDR3: TGTGCCAGCTGCGCGACCCATCTGCTAAATGAGCAGTTCTTC.

The chain employs TRBV2 and TRBJ1-1, with D unclear. The CDR3 is 14 amino acids. CDR1 and CDR2 from the germline V gene are SNHLY and FYNNEI. The V gene lost 5 bases and the J gene lost 10 bases, with 20 bases spanning the gap. The CDR3 DNA follows: TGTGCCAGCAGTTACGACAAATCCATCTTGGGAGCTTTCTTT. It translates to CASSYDKSILGAFF.

This clonotype was observed many times. The chain couples TRBV7-3 to TRBJ2-7; weak D call: TRBD2 (5 bases). The CDR3 spans 14 residues. The V end was cut by 4 bases, the J end by 7 bases, with 17 bases between. Germline values: CDR1 SGHTA, CDR2 FQGTGA. CDR3: CASSSGGEGGEQYF. In DNA form, the CDR3 reads TGTGCCAGCAGCTCCGGAGGAGAAGGTGGAGAGCAGTACTTC.

This clonotype has just a few counts. This sequence joins TRBV9 and TRBJ1-1, with TRBD1 identical over 8 bases. The CDR3 spans 14 residues. The germline V gene encodes CDR1 SGDLS and CDR2 YYNGEE. V was pared by 2 bases and J by 9 bases, with 9 bases of the junction left unmatched. CDR3 nucleotide sequence: TGTGCCAGCAGCGTTGGGGAACAGGGGGAAAAAGCTTTCTTT. Protein: CASSVGEQGEKAFF.

This clonotype has more than one count but fewer than ten. The chain joins TRBV10-3 to TRBJ1-2; TRBD1 aligns across 7 bases. The ends lost 10 bases at V and 9 bases at J; junction bases unmatched: 14. Per the germline V gene, CDR1 is ENHRY and CDR2 is SYGVKD. The CDR3 is 13 residues long. In DNA, the CDR3 is TGTGCCAGCAGCCAACAGGGGAGTGCTAGCTACACCTTC. Translating gives CASSQQGSASYTF.

This rearrangement joins TRBV13 to TRBJ2-3; the match to TRBD2 covers 14 bases. V shed 5 bases, J shed 6 bases, and the junction held 7 bases outside the gene matches. CDR1 PRHDT and CDR2 FYEKMQ come from the germline V gene (reference sequence). The CDR3 is 16 residues long. CDR3 region: CASSPSGLAGEDTQYF. In DNA, the CDR3 is TGTGCCAGCAGCCCGTCGGGACTAGCGGGAGAGGATACGCAGTATTTT.

In its sample, this clonotype was seen a few times. This chain uses TRBV11-2 with TRBJ2-6; 10 nucleotides agree with TRBD1. V lost 6 bases, J lost 4 bases, and 6 bases stayed unmatched. The germline CDR1 and CDR2 sequences are SGHAT and FQNNGV. The CDR3 extends over 16 amino acids. The CDR3 sequence: CASRWGQGMGANVLTF. Here the CDR3 DNA reads TGTGCCAGCAGGTGGGGACAGGGGATGGGGGCCAACGTCCTGACTTTC.

A remark on this clonotype: This may arise from a read error, as a much more abundant clone is one base away. The V and J genes are TRBV11-2 and TRBJ2-7, with TRBD2 as a possible D gene (6 bases). The CDR3 spans 14 residues. The germline CDR1 and CDR2 sequences are SGHAT and FQNNGV. Trimming removed 8 bases from V and 0 bases from J, with 14 bases in between. The CDR3 bases are TGTGCCAGCGGCTCGCGGACTATCTCCTACGAGCAGTACTTC. Translation: CASGSRTISYEQYF.

The chain combines TRBV20-1 with TRBJ2-5, with 11 bases lining up with TRBD2. The CDR3 runs to 13 residues. V lost 6 bases, J lost 7 bases, and 7 bases stayed unmatched. Looked up from germline, CDR1 is DFQATT and CDR2 is SNEGSKA (reference sequence). The CDR3 loop reads CSAGTSGPGTQYF. The CDR3 DNA reads TGCAGTGCCGGGACTAGCGGTCCAGGGACCCAGTACTTC.

The chain's CDR3 is CASSYSKSRYEQYF. The DNA for the CDR3 is TGTGCCAGCAGTTACTCGAAGTCCCGCTACGAGCAGTACTTC. The genes are TRBV6-5 and TRBJ2-7; D gene ambiguous. This CDR3 spans 14 amino acids. With 0 bases removed from V and 3 bases from J, the gap between germline ends came to 9 bases. Per germline, CDR1 MNHEY and CDR2 SVGAGI.

The sample holds many counts of this clonotype. This rearrangement joins TRBV2 to TRBJ2-1, with TRBD1 identical over 10 bases. Trimming removed 5 bases from V and 8 bases from J; junction bases left unmatched: 9. In germline, CDR1 is SNHLY, CDR2 FYNNEI. The CDR3 covers 15 residues. The CDR3 bases are TGTGCCAGCAGTCCTAGACAGGGGGCAATTGATGAGCAGTTCTTC. Translated, it gives CASSPRQGAIDEQFF.

This clonotype was seen more than once but under ten times. This chain links TRBV19 with TRBJ2-7; TRBD1 aligns across 7 bases. From germline, CDR1 is LNHDA and CDR2 SQIVND (reference sequence). Trimming at V came to 6 bases and at J to 3 bases, leaving 17 bases not matched to a gene. CDR3 length: 17 amino acids. CDR3 amino acids: CASSPSGTAFGGYEQYF. The CDR3 nucleotides read TGTGCCAGTAGCCCCTCCGGGACAGCTTTCGGTGGCTACGAGCAGTACTTC.

This clonotype was seen ten or more times. J is TRBJ1-3 and V is TRBV7-2, with D possibly TRBD1 on 5 matching bases. The CDR3 spans 15 residues. The ends were cut back, 5 bases at V and 1 base at J, with 12 bases in the middle. Per germline, CDR1 SGHTA and CDR2 FQGNSA. Written as DNA, the CDR3 is TGTGCCAGCAGCCGAGGGCAGGGTTCTGGAAACACCATATATTTT. This translates into CASSRGQGSGNTIYF.

For this clonotype: Likely a read error: the CDR3 ends without its conserved phenylalanine or tryptophan. This chain joins TRBV19 and TRBJ2-3, with D possibly matching TRBD2 (5 bases). This CDR3 has 13 residues. From germline, CDR1 is LNHDA and CDR2 SQIVND (reference sequence). The germline V and J ends were trimmed by 7 bases and 0 bases, with 8 bases remaining between them. CDR3 coding DNA: TGTGCCAGTACCGGACTGAGCACAGATACGCAGTATCTT. Translated, it gives CASTGLSTDTQYL.

The rearrangement uses TRBV19 and TRBJ1-1; TRBD1 might be the D (5 bases). V was clipped by 8 bases and J by 4 bases, with 11 bases between them. The germline gives CDR1 LNHDA, CDR2 SQIVND (reference sequence). The CDR3 loop spans 12 amino acids. The CDR3 spells CASWGGSTEAFF. CDR3 nucleotides: TGTGCCAGTTGGGGCGGTAGCACTGAAGCTTTCTTT.

To note about this clonotype: This clone may be a read error of a much larger clone one base away. The gene calls are TRBV7-8 and TRBJ1-6; a possible D gene is TRBD1 (5 bases). This CDR3 is built from 16 residues. Per the germline V gene, CDR1 is SGHVS and CDR2 is FQNEAQ. The germline V and J ends were trimmed by 5 bases and 9 bases, with 20 bases remaining between them. The CDR3 sequence: CASSPMFSRDPSPLHF. The CDR3 nucleotides are TGTGCCAGCAGCCCTATGTTCTCCAGGGACCCTTCACCCCTCCACTTT.